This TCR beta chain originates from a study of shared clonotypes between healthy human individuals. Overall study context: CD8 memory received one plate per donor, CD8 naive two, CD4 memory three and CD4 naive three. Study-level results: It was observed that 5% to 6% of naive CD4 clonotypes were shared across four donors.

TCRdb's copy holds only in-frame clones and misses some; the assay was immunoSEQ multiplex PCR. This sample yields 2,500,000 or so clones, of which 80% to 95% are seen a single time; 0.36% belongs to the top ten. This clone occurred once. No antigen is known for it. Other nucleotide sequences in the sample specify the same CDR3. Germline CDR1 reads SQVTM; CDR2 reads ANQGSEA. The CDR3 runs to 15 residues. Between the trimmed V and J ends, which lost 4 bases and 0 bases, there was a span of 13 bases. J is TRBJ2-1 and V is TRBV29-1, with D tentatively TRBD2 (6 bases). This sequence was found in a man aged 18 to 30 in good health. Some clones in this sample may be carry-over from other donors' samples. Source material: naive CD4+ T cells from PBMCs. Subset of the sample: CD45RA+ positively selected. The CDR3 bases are TGCAGCGTTGTAGGCGGGGCGAGCTCCTACAATGAGCAGTTCTTC. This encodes CSVVGGASSYNEQFF.